This T cell receptor (beta chain) appears in the sequencing data of a study of blood T cell repertoires in COVID-19 (dated by TCRdb to 2018 to 2020). Turning to the overall study: Samples from collaborators originated in the United States, Italy and Spain and spanned both the acute and convalescent phases of COVID-19. The material from the prospective study consisted of cDNA or gDNA derived from T cells, B-cell-depleted T cells, or PBMCs. Deeply sampled blood TCRbeta repertoires from subjects exposed to, actively infected with, or recovered from COVID-19 were included in the dataset. A freely available public database, intended as a resource for researchers studying the immune response to SARS-CoV-2, is where the repertoires were released. The samples were drawn from two sources: the first 160 participants of the ongoing ImmuneRACE study, and over 950 subjects contributed by 6 global collaborators. A de-identified subject ID, COVID-19 status, age in years and sex were almost always included in the sample metadata. HLA class I and class II types, where available, came from metadata supplied by the sample provider rather than from assay-based typing. General findings and caveats noted by the study authors: How much clinical and demographic metadata was included differed by source and by participant, and the metadata was provided uncurated.

Samples from volunteer blood donors who had recovered from COVID-19 were contributed by a second Seattle source. Each collaborating institution followed its own protocols to collect whole blood in K2EDTA tubes. For TCRbeta analysis, collaborators shipped samples as frozen whole blood, isolated PBMCs, or DNA extracted from either of those sample types. As for this clone: The specificity of this receptor is unknown. Per-base quality was not reported, and no clone a single base away is much larger than it.

The CDR3 numbers 14 residues from cysteine through phenylalanine. The DNA shown is the 42-base CDR3, in frame from base 1. CDR1 and CDR2 are read off the germline V gene as SQVTM and ANQGSEA. The junction shows trimming of 4 bases on V and 3 bases on J, plus 14 bases between the germline ends. TCRbeta CDR3 regions were amplified from genomic DNA by means of the immunoSEQ Assay, a bias-controlled multiplex PCR. Processing in the source paper ran as follows. Within the assay, amplification of reference gene primers was used to estimate how many nucleated cells each sample contained. To quantify the absolute abundance of each unique TCRbeta CDR3 rearrangement, sequence reads were collapsed and filtered. For each sample, productive Simpson clonality was calculated as the square root of Simpson's diversity index across productive rearrangements. In its TCRdb copy, this immuneACCESS table keeps in-frame sequences only and misses some clones. Where compared with another copy, unresolved V genes explain less than half of these, and the others have no known cause. The DNA gave D and trimming, while V, J and clone size come from that table. The sample yields about 250,000 clones; 84% were counted once. The top ten clonotypes cover about 1.6% of the sample.

Sequencing used peripheral blood. Recombination connected TRBV29-1 to TRBJ2-3; TRBD2 is possibly the D segment (7 matching bases). The sequence derives from a woman aged 40 to 50 who had recovered from COVID-19. The DNA sequence is as follows: TGCAGCGTTGTGGGGGGGCGCACAACAGATACGCAGTATTTT. Its translation is CSVVGGRTTDTQYF.